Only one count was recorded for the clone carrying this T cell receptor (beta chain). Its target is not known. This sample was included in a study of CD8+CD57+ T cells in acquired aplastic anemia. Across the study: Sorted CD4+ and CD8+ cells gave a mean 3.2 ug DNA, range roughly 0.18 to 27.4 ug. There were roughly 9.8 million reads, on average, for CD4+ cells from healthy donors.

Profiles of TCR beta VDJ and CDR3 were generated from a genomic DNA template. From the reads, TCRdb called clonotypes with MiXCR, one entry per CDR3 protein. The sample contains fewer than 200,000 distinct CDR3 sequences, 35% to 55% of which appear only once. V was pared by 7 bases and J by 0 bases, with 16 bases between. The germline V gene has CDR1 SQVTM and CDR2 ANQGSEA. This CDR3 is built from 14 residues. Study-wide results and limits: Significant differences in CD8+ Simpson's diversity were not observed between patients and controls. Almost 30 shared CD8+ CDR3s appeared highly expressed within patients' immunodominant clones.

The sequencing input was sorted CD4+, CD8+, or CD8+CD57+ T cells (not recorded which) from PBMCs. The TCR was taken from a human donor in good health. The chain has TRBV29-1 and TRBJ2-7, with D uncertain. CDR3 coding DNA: TGCAGCGCCGTGGGGATGGGGAACTCCTACGAGCAGTACTTC. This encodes CSAVGMGNSYEQYF.